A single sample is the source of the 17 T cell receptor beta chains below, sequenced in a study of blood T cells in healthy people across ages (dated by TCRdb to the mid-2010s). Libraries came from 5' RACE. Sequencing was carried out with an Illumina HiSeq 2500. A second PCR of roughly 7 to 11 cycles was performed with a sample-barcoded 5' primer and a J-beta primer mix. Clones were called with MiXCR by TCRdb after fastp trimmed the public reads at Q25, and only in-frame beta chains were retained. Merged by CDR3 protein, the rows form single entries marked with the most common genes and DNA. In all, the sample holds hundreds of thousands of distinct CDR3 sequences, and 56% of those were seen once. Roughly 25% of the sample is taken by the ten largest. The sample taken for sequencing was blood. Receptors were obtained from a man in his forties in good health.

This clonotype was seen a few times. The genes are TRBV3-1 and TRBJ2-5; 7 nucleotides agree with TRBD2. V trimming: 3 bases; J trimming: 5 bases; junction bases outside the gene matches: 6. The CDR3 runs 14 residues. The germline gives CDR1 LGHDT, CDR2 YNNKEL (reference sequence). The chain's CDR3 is CASSHRTSGETQYF. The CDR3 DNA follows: TGTGCCAGCAGCCACCGGACTAGTGGGGAGACCCAGTACTTC.

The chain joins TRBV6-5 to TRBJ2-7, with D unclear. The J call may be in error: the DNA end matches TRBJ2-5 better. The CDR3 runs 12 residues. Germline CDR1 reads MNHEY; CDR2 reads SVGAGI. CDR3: CASSVSPETQYF. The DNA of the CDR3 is TGTGCCAGCAGTGTATCTCCGGAGACCCAGTACTTC.

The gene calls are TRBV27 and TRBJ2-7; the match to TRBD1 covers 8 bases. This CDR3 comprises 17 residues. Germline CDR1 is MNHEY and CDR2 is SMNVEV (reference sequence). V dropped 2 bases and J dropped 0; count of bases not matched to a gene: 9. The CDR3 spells CASSLTGWGTGSYEQYF. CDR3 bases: TGTGCCAGCAGTTTAACGGGGTGGGGGACAGGCTCCTACGAGCAGTACTTC.

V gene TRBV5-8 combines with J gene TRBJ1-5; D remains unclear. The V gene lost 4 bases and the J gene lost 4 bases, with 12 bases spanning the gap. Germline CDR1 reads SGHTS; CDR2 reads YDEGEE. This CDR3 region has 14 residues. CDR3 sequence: CASSPETLNQPQHF. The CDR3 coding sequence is TGTGCCAGCAGCCCGGAAACGCTAAATCAGCCCCAGCATTTT.

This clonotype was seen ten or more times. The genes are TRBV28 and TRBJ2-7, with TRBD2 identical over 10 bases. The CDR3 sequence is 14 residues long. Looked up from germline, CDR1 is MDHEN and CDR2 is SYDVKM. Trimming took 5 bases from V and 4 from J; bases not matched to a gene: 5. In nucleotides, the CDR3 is TGTGCCAGCAGTGGCCCTAGCGGGAGTTACGAGCAGTACTTC. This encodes CASSGPSGSYEQYF.

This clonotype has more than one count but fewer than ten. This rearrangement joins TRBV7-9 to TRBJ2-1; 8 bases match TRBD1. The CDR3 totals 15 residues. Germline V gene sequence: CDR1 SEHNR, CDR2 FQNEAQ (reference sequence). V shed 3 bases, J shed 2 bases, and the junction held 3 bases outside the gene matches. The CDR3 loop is CASSFGTGAYNEQFF. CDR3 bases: TGTGCCAGCAGCTTCGGGACAGGTGCCTACAATGAGCAGTTCTTC.

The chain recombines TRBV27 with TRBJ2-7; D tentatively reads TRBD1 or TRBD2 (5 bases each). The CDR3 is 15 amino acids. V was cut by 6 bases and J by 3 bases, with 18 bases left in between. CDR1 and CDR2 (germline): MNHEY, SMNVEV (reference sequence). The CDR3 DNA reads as TGTGCCAGCAGCCTACAGCCACTAGGGGTCTACGAGCAGTACTTC. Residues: CASSLQPLGVYEQYF.

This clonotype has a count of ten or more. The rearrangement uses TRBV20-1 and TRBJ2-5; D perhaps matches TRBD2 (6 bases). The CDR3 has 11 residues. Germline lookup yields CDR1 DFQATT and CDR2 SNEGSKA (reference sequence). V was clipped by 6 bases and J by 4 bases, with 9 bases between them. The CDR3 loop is CSARLGETQYF. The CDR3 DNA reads TGCAGTGCCCGACTAGGAGAGACCCAGTACTTC.

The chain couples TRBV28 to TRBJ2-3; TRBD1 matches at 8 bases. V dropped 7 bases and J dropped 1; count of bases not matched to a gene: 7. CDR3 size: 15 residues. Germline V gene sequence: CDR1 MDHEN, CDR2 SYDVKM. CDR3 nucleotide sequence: TGTGCCAGCACCACACAGGGGGGTGGCACAGATACGCAGTATTTT. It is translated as CASTTQGGGTDTQYF. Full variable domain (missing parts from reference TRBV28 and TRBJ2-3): DVKVTQSSRYLVKRTGEKVFLECVQDMDHENMFWYRQDPGLGLRLIYFSYDVKMKEKGDIPEGYSVSREKKERFSLILESASTNQTSMYLCASTTQGGGTDTQYFGPGTRLTVL.

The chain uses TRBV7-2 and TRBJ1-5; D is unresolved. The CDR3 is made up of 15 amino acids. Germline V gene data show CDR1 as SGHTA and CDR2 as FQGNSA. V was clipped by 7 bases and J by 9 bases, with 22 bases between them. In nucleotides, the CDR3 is TGTGCCAGCACCTCTGGTGGTGGGGTTGGAACGCCCCAGCATTTT. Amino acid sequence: CASTSGGGVGTPQHF.

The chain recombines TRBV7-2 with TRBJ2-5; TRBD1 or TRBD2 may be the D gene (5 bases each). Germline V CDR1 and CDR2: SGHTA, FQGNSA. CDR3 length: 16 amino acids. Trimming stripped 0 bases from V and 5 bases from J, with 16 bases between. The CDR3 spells CASSLAGSGTVETQYF. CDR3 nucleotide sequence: TGTGCCAGCAGCTTAGCGGGGTCAGGGACCGTGGAGACCCAGTACTTC.

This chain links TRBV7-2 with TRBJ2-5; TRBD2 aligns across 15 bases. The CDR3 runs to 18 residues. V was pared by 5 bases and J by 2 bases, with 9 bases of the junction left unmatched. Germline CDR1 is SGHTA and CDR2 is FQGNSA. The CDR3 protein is CASSPGTSGRPAQETQYF. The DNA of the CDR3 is TGTGCCAGCAGCCCCGGGACTAGCGGGAGGCCGGCTCAAGAGACCCAGTACTTC.

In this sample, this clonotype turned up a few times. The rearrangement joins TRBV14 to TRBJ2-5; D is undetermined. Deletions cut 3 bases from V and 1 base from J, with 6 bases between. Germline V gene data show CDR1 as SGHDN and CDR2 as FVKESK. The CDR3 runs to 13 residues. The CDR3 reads CASSHMFQETQYF. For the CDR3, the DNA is TGTGCCAGCAGCCATATGTTCCAAGAGACCCAGTACTTC. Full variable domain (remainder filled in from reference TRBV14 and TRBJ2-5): EAGVTQFPSHSVIEKGQTVTLRCDPISGHDNLYWYRRVMGKEIKFLLHFVKESKQDESGMPNNRFLAERTGGTYSTLKVQPAELEDSGVYFCASSHMFQETQYFGPGTRLLVL.

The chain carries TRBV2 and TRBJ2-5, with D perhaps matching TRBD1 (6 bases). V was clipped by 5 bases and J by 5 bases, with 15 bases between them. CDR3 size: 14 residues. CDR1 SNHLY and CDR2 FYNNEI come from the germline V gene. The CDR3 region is CASSMRTARETQYF. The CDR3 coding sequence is TGTGCCAGCAGTATGAGGACAGCCCGCGAGACCCAGTACTTC.

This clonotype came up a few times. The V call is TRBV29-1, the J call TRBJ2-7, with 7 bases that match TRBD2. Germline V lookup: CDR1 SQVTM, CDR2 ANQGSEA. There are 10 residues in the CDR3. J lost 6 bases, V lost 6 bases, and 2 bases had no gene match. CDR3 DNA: TGCAGCGTCACGGGAGGCGAGCAGTACTTC. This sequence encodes CSVTGGEQYF.

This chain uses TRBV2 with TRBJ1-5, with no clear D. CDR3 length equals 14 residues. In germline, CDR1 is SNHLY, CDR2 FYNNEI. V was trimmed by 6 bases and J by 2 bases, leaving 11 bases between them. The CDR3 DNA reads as TGTGCCAGCAGGGAGGGCTTCGGCAATCAGCCCCAGCATTTT. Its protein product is CASREGFGNQPQHF.

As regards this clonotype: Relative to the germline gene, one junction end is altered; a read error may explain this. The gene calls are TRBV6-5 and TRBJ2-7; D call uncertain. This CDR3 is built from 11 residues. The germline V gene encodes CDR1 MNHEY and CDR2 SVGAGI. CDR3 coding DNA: TGTGCCAGCAGATACTCTATTCAGGAGTACTTC. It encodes CASRYSIQEYF.